The rows below give T cell receptor beta chains drawn from one sample of a study of blood T cell repertoires in COVID-19. This table comes from immunoSEQ multiplex PCR, and its TCRdb copy is limited to in-frame clones, with some not included. The profile shows hundreds of thousands of clones, around 91% of them singletons. Sample: PBMCs or T cells enriched from blood (not recorded which). The receptor set was obtained from a woman between 40 and 55 years old who had recovered from COVID-19. The CDR3 runs from the conserved cysteine through the conserved F or W. Each record gives: V gene, J gene, clone size, D gene, CDR3 protein, CDR3 DNA. A D gene is named only where the DNA matches it firmly. Rows give clone size only sometimes, using once, few, many, or a class for an expanded clone.

TRBV3-1/TRBV3-2,TRBJ2-5,.,TRBD2,CASSPGLAGVGETQYF,TGTGCCAGCAGCCCGGGACTAGCGGGAGTCGGTGAGACCCAGTACTTC
TRBV4-2,TRBJ2-1,.,TRBD2,CASSQGEEGLAGYNEQFF,TGTGCCAGCAGCCAAGGGGAAGAGGGACTAGCGGGGTACAATGAGCAGTTCTTC
TRBV5-1,TRBJ1-4,.,.,CASSLVPDNEKLFF,TGCGCCAGCAGCTTGGTTCCAGATAATGAAAAACTGTTTTTT
TRBV10-3,TRBJ1-2,.,.,CAISDPGPRNYGYTF,TGTGCCATCAGTGACCCGGGTCCCCGGAACTATGGCTACACCTTC
TRBV29-1,TRBJ1-1,.,TRBD1,CSVPGDRGRGTEAFF,TGCAGCGTCCCAGGGGACAGGGGGCGAGGCACTGAAGCTTTCTTT
TRBV5-4,TRBJ1-2,.,.,CASSPWGVSYGYTF,TGTGCCAGCAGCCCTTGGGGCGTTTCCTATGGCTACACCTTC
TRBV6-5,TRBJ2-7,.,.,CASTPSRSSYEQYF,TGTGCCAGCACCCCGAGCCGGAGTTCCTACGAGCAGTACTTC
TRBV6-4,TRBJ1-2,.,.,CASSDPLPYGYTF,TGTGCCAGCAGTGACCCCCTTCCCTATGGCTACACCTTC
TRBV7-9,TRBJ2-1,.,.,CASSSGGRYNEQFF,TGTGCCAGCAGCTCCGGAGGACGGTACAATGAGCAGTTCTTC
TRBV29-1,TRBJ1-2,.,.,CSVVGEKGGYGYTF,TGCAGCGTTGTTGGGGAAAAAGGGGGCTATGGCTACACCTTC
TRBV4-1,TRBJ2-1,.,TRBD2,CASSQEGTGAGGLGEQFF,TGCGCCAGCAGCCAAGAAGGAACTGGGGCGGGGGGGCTAGGTGAGCAGTTCTTC
TRBV28,TRBJ2-3,.,TRBD2,CASSPGLAGGTSTDTQYF,TGTGCCAGCAGTCCGGGACTAGCGGGGGGGACTAGCACAGATACGCAGTATTTT
TRBV7-9,TRBJ1-3,.,.,CASSFSRGGSGNTIYF,TGTGCCAGCAGCTTCTCTAGGGGGGGCTCTGGAAACACCATATATTTT
TRBV7-2,TRBJ2-3,.,TRBD2,CASSLALAGGTDTQYF,TGTGCCAGCAGCTTAGCTCTAGCGGGGGGCACAGATACGCAGTATTTT
TRBV24-1,TRBJ1-1,.,.,CATSHPGGTEAFF,TGTGCCACCAGTCACCCGGGGGGGACTGAAGCTTTCTTT
TRBV9,TRBJ2-1,.,TRBD2,CASNYPSGSSYNEQFF,TGTGCCAGCAACTATCCAAGCGGGAGCTCCTACAATGAGCAGTTCTTC
TRBV6-2/TRBV6-3,TRBJ2-7,.,TRBD1,CASSQGQGAYEQYF,TGTGCCAGCAGTCAAGGACAGGGGGCCTACGAGCAGTACTTC
TRBV9,TRBJ1-2,.,TRBD1,CASSITGVDYGYTF,TGTGCCAGCAGCATAACAGGGGTAGACTATGGCTACACCTTC
TRBV5-1,TRBJ1-6,.,TRBD1,CASSVDRVNSPLHF,TGCGCCAGCAGCGTGGACAGGGTTAATTCACCCCTCCACTTT
TRBV27,TRBJ2-1,once,TRBD2,CASRADTSGTFSHNEQFF,TGTGCCAGCAGGGCGGATACTAGCGGGACCTTTTCACACAATGAGCAGTTCTTC
TRBV6-6,TRBJ1-5,.,.,CASRPQGNQPQHF,TGTGCCAGCCGTCCGCAGGGCAATCAGCCCCAGCATTTT
TRBV28,TRBJ1-4,.,.,CASSGGTLGEKLFF,TGTGCCAGCAGCGGGGGGACTTTGGGTGAAAAACTGTTTTTT
TRBV10-3,TRBJ1-3,.,.,CAISESAQGLGNTIYF,TGTGCCATCAGTGAGTCGGCACAGGGCCTTGGAAACACCATATATTTT
TRBV18,TRBJ2-2,.,TRBD2,CASSPGLAGKAGELFF,TGTGCCAGCTCACCGGGACTAGCGGGAAAAGCCGGGGAGCTGTTTTTT
TRBV7-3,TRBJ2-1,.,.,CASSLNRDNEQFF,TGTGCCAGCAGCTTGAACAGAGACAATGAGCAGTTCTTC
TRBV30,TRBJ2-5,.,.,CAWSLKGVETQYF,TGTGCCTGGAGCCTAAAGGGGGTAGAGACCCAGTACTTC
TRBV5-1,TRBJ2-7,.,.,CASSTPGDPYYEQYF,TGCGCCAGCAGCACTCCGGGGGACCCATACTACGAGCAGTACTTC
TRBV5-1,TRBJ2-3,.,.,CASSLLLRTDTQYF,TGCGCCAGCAGCTTGCTGTTGAGGACAGATACGCAGTATTTT
TRBV11-2,TRBJ2-1,once,TRBD1,CASSSRTGINEQFF,TGTGCCAGCAGCTCGAGGACAGGAATCAATGAGCAGTTCTTC
TRBV3-1/TRBV3-2,TRBJ2-3,.,TRBD2,CASSQGGLADTDTQYF,TGTGCCAGCAGCCAAGGGGGACTAGCGGACACAGATACGCAGTATTTT
TRBV7-2,TRBJ2-1,.,TRBD2,CASSPGTSRNEQFF,TGTGCCAGCAGCCCCGGGACTAGCAGGAATGAGCAGTTCTTC
TRBV6-5,TRBJ2-7,.,.,CASRAGLGGTYEQYF,TGTGCCAGCAGAGCCGGCCTAGGGGGAACCTACGAGCAGTACTTC
TRBV24-1,TRBJ2-1,.,.,CATSQRTPAGEQFF,TGTGCCACCAGCCAACGGACACCTGCCGGTGAGCAGTTCTTC
TRBV15,TRBJ2-5,.,.,CATSREGREPQYF,TGTGCCACCAGCAGAGAGGGCAGGGAACCCCAGTACTTC
TRBV9,TRBJ2-1,.,TRBD2,CASSKLADPDNEQFF,TGTGCCAGCAGCAAACTAGCGGACCCCGACAATGAGCAGTTCTTC